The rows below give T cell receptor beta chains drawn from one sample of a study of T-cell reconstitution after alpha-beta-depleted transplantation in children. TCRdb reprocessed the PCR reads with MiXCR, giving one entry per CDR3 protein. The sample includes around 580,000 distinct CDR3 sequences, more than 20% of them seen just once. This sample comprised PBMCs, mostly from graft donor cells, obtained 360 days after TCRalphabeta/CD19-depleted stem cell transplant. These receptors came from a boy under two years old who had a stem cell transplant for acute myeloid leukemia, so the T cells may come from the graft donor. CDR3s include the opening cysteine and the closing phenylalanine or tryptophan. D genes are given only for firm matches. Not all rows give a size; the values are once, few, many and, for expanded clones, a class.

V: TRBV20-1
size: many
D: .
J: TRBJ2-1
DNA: TGCAGTGCTAGAGCCGACAAGCAGTTCTTC
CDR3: CSARADKQFF

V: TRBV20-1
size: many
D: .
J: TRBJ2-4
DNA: TGCAGCCCCATCGAAATAGCCAAAAACATTCAGTACTTC
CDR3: CSPIEIAKNIQYF

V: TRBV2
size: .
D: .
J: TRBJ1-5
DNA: TGTGCCAGCAGGGTAGACATCAATCAGCCCCAGCATTTT
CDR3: CASRVDINQPQHF

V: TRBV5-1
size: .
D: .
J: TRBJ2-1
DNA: TGCGCCAGCAGCTTGGGAAGCGATGAGCAGTTCTTC
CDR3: CASSLGSDEQFF

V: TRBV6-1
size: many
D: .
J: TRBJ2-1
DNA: TGTGCCAGCAGTGTGGCGCGGGGCAATGAGCAGTTCTTC
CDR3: CASSVARGNEQFF

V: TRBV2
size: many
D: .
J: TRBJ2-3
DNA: TGTGCCAGCAGTTCCCCGTGGGGCAACGCAGATACGCAGTATTTT
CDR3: CASSSPWGNADTQYF

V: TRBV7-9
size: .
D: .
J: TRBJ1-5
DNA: TGTGCCAGCAGCTTAGAGGGGGAGATAGAGCCCCAGCATTTT
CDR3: CASSLEGEIEPQHF

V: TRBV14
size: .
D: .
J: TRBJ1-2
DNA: TGTGCCAGCAGCCAAGGTTCCGGGAGGGTTAGCTATGGCTACACCTTC
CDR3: CASSQGSGRVSYGYTF

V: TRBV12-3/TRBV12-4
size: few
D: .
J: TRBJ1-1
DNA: TGTGCCAGCAGTTTCGAGGGGGAGAGCACTGAAGCTTTCTTT
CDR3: CASSFEGESTEAFF

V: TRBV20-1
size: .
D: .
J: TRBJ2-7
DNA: TGCAGTGCTAGAGGACTCCTGGGCCAATCCTACGAGCAGTACTTC
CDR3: CSARGLLGQSYEQYF

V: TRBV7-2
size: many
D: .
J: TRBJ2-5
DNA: TGTGCCAGCAGACTTCAGGGTGGGGGAGCGACCCAGTACTTC
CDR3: CASRLQGGGATQYF

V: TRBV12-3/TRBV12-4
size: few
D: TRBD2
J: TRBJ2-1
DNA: TGTGCCAGCAGTTTCCCAGCGGGGAGCAGCTCCTACAATGAGCAGTTCTTC
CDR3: CASSFPAGSSSYNEQFF

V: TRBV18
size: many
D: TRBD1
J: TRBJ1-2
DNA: TGTGCCAGCTCTATCCTTGGACAGGGAGACTATGGCTACACCTTC
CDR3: CASSILGQGDYGYTF

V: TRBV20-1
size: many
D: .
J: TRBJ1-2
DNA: TGCAGTGCTGCCCCTCAGCCTTCTAACTATGGCTACACCTTC
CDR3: CSAAPQPSNYGYTF

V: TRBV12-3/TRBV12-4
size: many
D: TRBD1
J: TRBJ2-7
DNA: TGTGCCAGCAGCCCCCGGGACAGGGGGCTCTACGAGCAGTACTTC
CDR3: CASSPRDRGLYEQYF

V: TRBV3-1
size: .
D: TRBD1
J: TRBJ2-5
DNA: TGTGCCAGCAGCCGACAGGGGGCGCAGATAGAGACCCAGTACTTC
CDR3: CASSRQGAQIETQYF

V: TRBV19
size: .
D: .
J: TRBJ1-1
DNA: TGTGCCAGTAGTCCGGGCCCGGCGAACACTGAAGCTTTCTTT
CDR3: CASSPGPANTEAFF

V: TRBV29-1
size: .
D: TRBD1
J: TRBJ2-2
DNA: TGCAGCGTTCGGGACAGGGGGCACACCGGGGAGCTGTTTTTT
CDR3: CSVRDRGHTGELFF

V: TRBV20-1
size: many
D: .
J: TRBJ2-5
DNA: TGCAGTGCTCCGATCGGACGAGAGACCCAGTACTTC
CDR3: CSAPIGRETQYF

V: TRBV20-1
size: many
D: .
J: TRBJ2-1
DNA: TGCAGTGTCCCAAACCGGGGCAATGAGCAGTTCTTC
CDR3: CSVPNRGNEQFF

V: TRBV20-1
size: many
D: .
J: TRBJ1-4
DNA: TGCAGTGCTGGGGCAGGGTTAAGAAATGAAAAACTGTTTTTT
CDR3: CSAGAGLRNEKLFF

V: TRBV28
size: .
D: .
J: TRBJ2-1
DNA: TGTGCCAGCAGCTCTCGGTTCGAAGGAAGGAACAATGAGCAGTTCTTC
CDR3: CASSSRFEGRNNEQFF

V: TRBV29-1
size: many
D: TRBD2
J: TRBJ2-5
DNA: TGCAGCGTTCCCATGGGACTAGCACCAGAGACCCAGTACTTC
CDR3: CSVPMGLAPETQYF

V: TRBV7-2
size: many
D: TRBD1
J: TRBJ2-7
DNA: TGTGCCAGCAGCTCCGGGACAGGCGCCTACGAGCAGTACTTC
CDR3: CASSSGTGAYEQYF

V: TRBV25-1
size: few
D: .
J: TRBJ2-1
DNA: TGTGCCACAGGGAGGGGACGGGGGCCATACAATGAGCAGTTCTTC
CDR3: CATGRGRGPYNEQFF

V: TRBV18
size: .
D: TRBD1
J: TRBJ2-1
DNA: TGTGCCAGCATACAGGGGTTATCCAATGAGCAGTTCTTC
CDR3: CASIQGLSNEQFF

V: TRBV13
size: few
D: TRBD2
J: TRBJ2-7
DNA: TGTGCCAGCAGCTCCATTAGCGGGGCGAGCTCCTACGAGCAGTACTTC
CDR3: CASSSISGASSYEQYF

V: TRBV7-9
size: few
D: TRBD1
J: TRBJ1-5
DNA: TGTGCCAGCAGCTTAGGGACAGGTTTCACCCAGCCCCAGCATTTT
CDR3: CASSLGTGFTQPQHF

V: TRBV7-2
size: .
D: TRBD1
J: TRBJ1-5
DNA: TGTGCCAGCAGCTTGGGGACAGGGAGCAATCAGCCCCAGCATTTT
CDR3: CASSLGTGSNQPQHF

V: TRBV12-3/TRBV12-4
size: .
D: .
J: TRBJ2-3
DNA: TGTGCCAGCAGTTTATCGGCAGGCGGGGTGGATACGCAGTATTTT
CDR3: CASSLSAGGVDTQYF

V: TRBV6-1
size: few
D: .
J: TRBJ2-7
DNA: TGTGCCAGCAGCCATGGTAGGAACTTGCCCGAGCAGTACTTC
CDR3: CASSHGRNLPEQYF

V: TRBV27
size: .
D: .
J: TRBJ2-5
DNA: TGTGCCAGCAGTTTTAGCCGCTACGAGACCCAGTACTTC
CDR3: CASSFSRYETQYF

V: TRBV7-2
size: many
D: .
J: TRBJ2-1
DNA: TGTGCCAGCAGCTTAATGTCCCTGCGAAGCTCCTACAATGAGCAGTTCTTC
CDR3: CASSLMSLRSSYNEQFF

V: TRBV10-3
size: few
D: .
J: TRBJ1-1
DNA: TGTGCCATCAGTGACCTCCCTCTCGGCGAGGGAACTGAAGCTTTCTTT
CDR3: CAISDLPLGEGTEAFF

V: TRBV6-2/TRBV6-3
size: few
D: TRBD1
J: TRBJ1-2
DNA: TGTGCCAGCAGTATCGAGGACAGGGAGGTCGATGGCTACACCTTC
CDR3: CASSIEDREVDGYTF

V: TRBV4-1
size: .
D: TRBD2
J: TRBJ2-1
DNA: TGCGCCAGCAGCCAAGACAGAGCGGGAGCCAACAATGAGCAGTTCTTC
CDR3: CASSQDRAGANNEQFF

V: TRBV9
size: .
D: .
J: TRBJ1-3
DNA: TGTGCCAGCAGCGTAGAGAGCAGCTCTGGAAACACCATATATTTT
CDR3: CASSVESSSGNTIYF

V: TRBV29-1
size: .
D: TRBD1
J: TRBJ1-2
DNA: TGCAGCGTTCGACAGGGGGGCCCTTCAGTTTACACCTTC
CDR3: CSVRQGGPSVYTF

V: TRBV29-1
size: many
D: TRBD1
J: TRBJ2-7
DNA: TGCAGCGTAGCGGGCACGGGACAGGGATCCTACGAGCAGTACTTC
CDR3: CSVAGTGQGSYEQYF

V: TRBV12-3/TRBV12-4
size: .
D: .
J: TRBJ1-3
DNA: TGTGCCAGCAGTTGGACGGGAGACTCTGGAAACACCATATATTTT
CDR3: CASSWTGDSGNTIYF

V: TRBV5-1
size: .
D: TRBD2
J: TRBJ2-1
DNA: TGCGCCAGCAGCTCCAGACTAGCGTACAATGAGCAGTTCTTC
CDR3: CASSSRLAYNEQFF

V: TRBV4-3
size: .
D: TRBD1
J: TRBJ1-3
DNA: TGCGCCAGCAGCCAAGATCGGACAGGGTTGGGAAACACCATATATTTT
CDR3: CASSQDRTGLGNTIYF

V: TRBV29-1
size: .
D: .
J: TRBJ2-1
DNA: TGCAGCGTTCCGATTCGGGCAAGGCAGTTCTTC
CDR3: CSVPIRARQFF

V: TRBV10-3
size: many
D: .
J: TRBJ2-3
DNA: TGTGCCATCAGTGATAGCGGACCCACAGATACGCAGTATTTT
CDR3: CAISDSGPTDTQYF

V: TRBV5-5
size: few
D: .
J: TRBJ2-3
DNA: TGTGCCAGCAGCTTGGAGTCGGGCCCCGAAGATACGCAGTATTTT
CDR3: CASSLESGPEDTQYF

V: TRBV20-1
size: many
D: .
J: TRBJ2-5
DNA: TGCAGTGCTAGACCCGGTGGACAGGAGACCCAGTACTTC
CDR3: CSARPGGQETQYF

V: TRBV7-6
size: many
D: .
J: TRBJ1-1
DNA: TGTGCCAGCAGCCCTGCCGCAGGGTTAGGTGAAGCTTTCTTT
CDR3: CASSPAAGLGEAFF

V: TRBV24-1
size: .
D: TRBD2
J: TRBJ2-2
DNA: TGTGCCACCAGTGCATTACCGGGACTAGCGGGGGGGATGAACACCGGGGAGCTGTTTTTT
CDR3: CATSALPGLAGGMNTGELFF

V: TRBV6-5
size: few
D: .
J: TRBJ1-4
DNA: TGTGCCAGCAGTTCCCTCACCGACTCGGACGAAAAACTGTTTTTT
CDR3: CASSSLTDSDEKLFF

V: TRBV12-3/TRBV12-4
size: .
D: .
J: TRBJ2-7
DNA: TGTGCCAGCAGGGTCACAGGATCCGAGCAGTACTTC
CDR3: CASRVTGSEQYF

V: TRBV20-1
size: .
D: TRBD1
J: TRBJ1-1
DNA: TGCAGTGCTAGAGATGAAACCGTACGGGACAGGGGGTTAAACACTGAAGCTTTCTTT
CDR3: CSARDETVRDRGLNTEAFF

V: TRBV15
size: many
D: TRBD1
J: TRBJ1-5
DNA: TGTGCCACCAGCCGAGTACGCCTCGGGACAGGGTACAATCAGCCCCAGCATTTT
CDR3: CATSRVRLGTGYNQPQHF

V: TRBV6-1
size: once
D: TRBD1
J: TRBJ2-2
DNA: TGTGCCAGTGGACAGGGCTTCGCCGGGGAGCTGTTTTTT
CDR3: CASGQGFAGELFF

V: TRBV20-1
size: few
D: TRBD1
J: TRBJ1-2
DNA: TGCAGTGGCAGAGGACAGGGTTACGGCTACACCTTC
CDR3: CSGRGQGYGYTF

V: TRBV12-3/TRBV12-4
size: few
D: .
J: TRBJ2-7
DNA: TGTGCCAGCAGAAGGCAGGGCAGGGCCTACGAGCAGTACTTC
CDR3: CASRRQGRAYEQYF